Below, 7 T cell receptor beta chains from the same sample are listed, as sequenced in a study of T cells after yellow fever vaccination. One entry per CDR3 protein results from TCRdb running MiXCR on the 5' RACE reads. The sample consists of 450,000 to 650,000 distinct CDR3 sequences, just over 20% of them appearing once. This material consisted of PBMCs, taken approximately 20 days after the first yellow fever vaccination. The receptors stem from a man younger than 30 who received the YFV17D yellow fever vaccine.

The sample holds a few counts of this clonotype. V gene TRBV6-2 or TRBV6-3 combines with J gene TRBJ1-1, with D possibly being TRBD1 (5 bases). The CDR3 loop spans 15 amino acids. In germline, CDR1 is MNHEY, CDR2 SVGEGT. The V end was cut by 0 bases, the J end by 6 bases, with 14 bases between. The CDR3 sequence: CASSYSAGRKAEAFF. The CDR3 region has the DNA TGTGCCAGCAGTTACTCGGCAGGGAGGAAGGCTGAAGCTTTCTTT.

There are a few counts of this clonotype. The chain is built from TRBV5-4 and TRBJ2-7, with 9 bases aligning to TRBD1. V shed 6 bases, J shed 3 bases, and the junction held 16 bases outside the gene matches. CDR3 length equals 17 residues. In germline, CDR1 is SGHNT, CDR2 YYREEE (reference sequence). CDR3 sequence (DNA): TGTGCCAGCATCCTGTTTCCCCGAGACAGGGGGATCTACGAGCAGTACGTC. Its protein product is CASILFPRDRGIYEQYV.

The chain recombines TRBV12-3 or TRBV12-4 with TRBJ1-1; D gene uncertain. The V end was cut by 6 bases, the J end by 1 base, with 9 bases between. The CDR3 loop spans 13 amino acids. The CDR3 reads CASRPTGNTEAFF. CDR3 nucleotide sequence: TGTGCCAGCAGGCCAACCGGGAACACTGAAGCTTTCTTT.

The rearrangement links TRBV6-1 to TRBJ2-5; D uncertain. Between the trimmed V and J ends, which lost 7 bases and 1 base, there was a span of 10 bases. Germline values: CDR1 MNHNS, CDR2 SASEGT. This CDR3 has 13 amino acids. DNA for the CDR3: TGTGCCAGCACCGCAAGAGGCCAAGAGACCCAGTACTTC. It yields the protein CASTARGQETQYF.

J is TRBJ2-7 and V is TRBV7-2; no clear D. CDR1 and CDR2 (germline): SGHTA, FQGNSA. The CDR3 covers 11 residues. Trimming shortened V by 11 bases and J by 4 bases, and 12 bases separated the two germline ends. CDR3 amino acids: CAVMGWYEQYF. In nucleotides, the CDR3 is TGTGCCGTAATGGGCTGGTACGAGCAGTACTTC.

In its sample, this clonotype was seen once. J is TRBJ2-1 and V is TRBV6-2 or TRBV6-3, with D hard to call. CDR1 is MNHEY, CDR2 SVGEGT, per germline. The CDR3 contains 16 residues. V was shortened by 7 bases and J by 0 bases, with 16 bases between the two germline ends. In DNA, the CDR3 is TGTGCCAGCACTACATCCGCTGAGAGCTCCTACAATGAGCAGTTCTTC. It yields the protein CASTTSAESSYNEQFF.

This clonotype was observed at least ten times. The V call is TRBV6-5, the J call TRBJ1-1, with TRBD1 identical over 7 bases. Looked up from germline, CDR1 is MNHEY and CDR2 is SVGAGI. This CDR3 region has 14 residues. V was clipped by 4 bases and J by 0 bases; unmatched bases: 2. The DNA of the CDR3 is TGTGCCAGCAGTTGGACAGGCCTGAACACTGAAGCTTTCTTT. Residues: CASSWTGLNTEAFF.